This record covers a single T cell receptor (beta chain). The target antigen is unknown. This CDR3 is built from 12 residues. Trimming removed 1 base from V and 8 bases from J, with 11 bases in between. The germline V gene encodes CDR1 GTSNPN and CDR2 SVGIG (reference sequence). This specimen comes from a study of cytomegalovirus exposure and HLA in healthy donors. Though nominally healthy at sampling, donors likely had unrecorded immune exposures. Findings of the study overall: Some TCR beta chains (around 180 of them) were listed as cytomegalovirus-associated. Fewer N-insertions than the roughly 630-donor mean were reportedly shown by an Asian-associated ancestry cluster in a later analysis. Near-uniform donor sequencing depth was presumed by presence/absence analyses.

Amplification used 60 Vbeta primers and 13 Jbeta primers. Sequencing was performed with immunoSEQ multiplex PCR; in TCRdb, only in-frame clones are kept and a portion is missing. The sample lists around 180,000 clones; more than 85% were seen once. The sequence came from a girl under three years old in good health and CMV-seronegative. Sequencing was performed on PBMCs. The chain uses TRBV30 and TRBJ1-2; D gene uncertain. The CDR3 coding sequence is TGTGCCTGGAGTGAACCTGGAGAAGGCTACACCTTC. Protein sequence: CAWSEPGEGYTF.